This T cell receptor beta chain derives from a study of blood T cell repertoires in COVID-19. For the study at large: From the United States, Italy and Spain came samples of acute and convalescent COVID-19. Nucleic acid was either cDNA or gDNA, and it came from T cells, B-cell-depleted T cells, or PBMCs.

In the source study's methods: Reference gene primer amplification gave nucleated cell count estimates. Repertoires were generated with immunoSEQ multiplex PCR, while TCRdb's copy carries only in-frame clones and drops some. D and trimming come from the DNA, and the V and J calls and clone size come from that table. The profile shows tens of thousands of clones, around 86% of them singletons. From germline, CDR1 is MDHEN and CDR2 SYDVKM. The CDR3 loop spans 14 amino acids. The V end was cut by 6 bases, the J end by 6 bases, with 15 bases between. Sequencing was performed on peripheral blood. The chain combines TRBV28 with TRBJ2-1; D is unclear. The receptor was isolated from a man between 65 and 79 years old with acute or convalescent COVID-19. CDR3 amino acids: CASSYSPFSNEQFF. CDR3 nucleotide sequence: TGTGCCAGCAGCTATTCCCCCTTCTCCAATGAGCAGTTCTTC.